This T cell receptor (beta chain) derives from a study of blood T cell repertoires in COVID-19. Background on the study: Acute-phase and convalescent COVID-19 samples originated in the United States, Italy and Spain. PBMCs, B-cell-depleted T cells, or T cells were the source of the cDNA or gDNA that made up the material.

In the original workflow: Counts of nucleated cells, estimated from reference gene primer amplification, were obtained. Assay used: immunoSEQ multiplex PCR; TCRdb lists only in-frame clones, some missing. V and J calls and clone size are given by that table; D and trimming were obtained from the DNA. The table has some 150,000 clones, approximately 88% seen once. J gave up 6 bases and V 0 bases, and 8 bases lay outside the gene matches. CDR1 and CDR2 from the germline V gene are SGHRS and YFSETQ. The CDR3 spans 16 residues. The chain links TRBV5-1 to TRBJ2-2, with 7 bases aligning to TRBD1. The sequencing input was peripheral blood. The source is a woman between 45 and 60 years old with acute or convalescent COVID-19. CDR3 sequence reads: CASSLEATGYAGELFF. Written as DNA, the CDR3 is TGCGCCAGCAGCTTGGAGGCGACAGGGTACGCCGGGGAGCTGTTTTTT.